These 31 T cell receptor beta chains share one sample of origin, sequenced in a study of spatial heterogeneity in lung cancer. Time point indicated: blood at routine non-recurrence follow-up after resection. Sequencing was performed on whole RNA extracted from tumor and nontumor lung tissue, or from frozen PBMC, and the material was left unsorted. MiXCR was run by TCRdb on the 5' RACE reads, yielding one entry per CDR3 protein. The table lists about 25,000 distinct CDR3 sequences, approximately 6% of them singletons. The specimen was PBMCs, collected at follow-up. The receptors come from a male donor with early-stage non-small cell lung cancer.

This clonotype showed up just a few times. The J gene is TRBJ1-2, the V gene TRBV29-1; no reliable D call. V shed 0 bases and J shed 2 bases, with 7 bases lying between them. The CDR3 contains 13 residues. Germline V gene data show CDR1 as SQVTM and CDR2 as ANQGSEA. The DNA for the CDR3 is TGCAGCGTTGAAGAAAGTGAGAACTATGGCTACACCTTC. Amino acids: CSVEESENYGYTF.

This clonotype was recorded many times. V and J are TRBV14 and TRBJ1-1, with D hard to call. This CDR3 has 13 amino acids. Deletions cut 1 base from V and 3 bases from J, with 6 bases between. The germline CDR1 and CDR2 sequences are SGHDN and FVKESK. The CDR3 DNA reads as TGTGCCAGCAGCCAAGTGACGGACACTGAAGCTTTCTTT. Translating gives CASSQVTDTEAFF.

CDR3 amino acids: CSAGSGGNLYNSPLHF. The CDR3 nucleotides are TGCAGTGCTGGGTCAGGGGGCAATTTATATAATTCACCCCTCCACTTT. This chain uses TRBV20-1 with TRBJ1-6; 8 bases fit TRBD1. Trimming at V came to 5 bases and at J to 4 bases, leaving 10 bases not matched to a gene. The CDR3 length is 16 residues. Germline V CDR1 and CDR2: DFQATT, SNEGSKA (reference sequence).

This clonotype was recorded at least ten times. Written as DNA, the CDR3 is TGCAGCGTAGAACAGGTGAGCACTGAAGCTTTCTTT. Translated: CSVEQVSTEAFF. The V gene is TRBV29-1, the J gene TRBJ1-1, with a possible D match to TRBD1 (5 bases). V lost 6 bases to trimming and J lost 4 bases, with 12 bases between them. Per the germline V gene, CDR1 is SQVTM and CDR2 is ANQGSEA. CDR3 length: 12 residues.

This clonotype turned up a few times. V is TRBV7-8 and J is TRBJ1-5, with TRBD1 as a possible D gene (6 bases). The CDR3 totals 16 residues. With 2 bases removed from V and 0 bases from J, the gap between germline ends came to 11 bases. Per the germline V gene, CDR1 is SGHVS and CDR2 is FQNEAQ. Here the CDR3 reads CASSLRTGYSNQPQHF. As DNA, the CDR3 is TGTGCCAGCAGCTTACGTACAGGGTATAGCAATCAGCCCCAGCATTTT.

This clonotype was seen at least ten times. This chain connects TRBV25-1 to TRBJ2-2; TRBD1 matches 7 bases. The V segment lost 6 bases and the J segment 3 bases; nucleotides outside the gene matches: 16. Germline lookup yields CDR1 MGHDK and CDR2 SYGVNS. The length of the CDR3 is 18 residues. DNA of the CDR3: TGTGCCAGCAGCCACCCCCTGAGGGCAGGGGGTTACACCGGGGAGCTGTTTTTT. It is translated as CASSHPLRAGGYTGELFF.

Many counts were recorded for this clonotype. The gene calls are TRBV7-9 and TRBJ1-2, with 8 bases matching TRBD1. The CDR3 covers 14 residues. CDR1 and CDR2 (germline): SEHNR, FQNEAQ (reference sequence). Unmatched junction bases numbered 4, after V lost 3 bases and J lost 4 bases. CDR3 nucleotide sequence: TGTGCCAGCAGCTTGGGACAGGCGCCCTATGGCTACACCTTC. Translating it yields CASSLGQAPYGYTF.

This clonotype has ten or more counts. The chain recombines TRBV11-3 with TRBJ2-3; TRBD1 is a possible D gene (6 bases). This CDR3 region has 16 residues. V dropped 3 bases and J dropped 0 bases, with 13 bases sitting between them. Germline values: CDR1 SGHNT, CDR2 YENEEA. CDR3 in DNA: TGTGCCAGCAGCTTCAACCGGGACACAAGCACAGATACGCAGTATTTT. Its translation is CASSFNRDTSTDTQYF.

This chain links TRBV2 with TRBJ2-7; D assignment may be TRBD1 or TRBD2 (7 bases each). Between the trimmed V and J ends, which lost 3 bases and 4 bases, there was a span of 16 bases. The germline CDR1 and CDR2 sequences are SNHLY and FYNNEI. This CDR3 is built from 15 residues. The CDR3 region is CASSDPQGGAYEQYF. The CDR3 DNA follows: TGTGCCAGCAGTGACCCCCAGGGGGGGGCGTACGAGCAGTACTTC.

Many counts were recorded for this clonotype. This sequence joins TRBV5-1 and TRBJ2-3, with D possibly TRBD2 on 5 matching bases. The CDR3 consists of 13 residues. V shed 2 bases and J shed 4 bases, with 8 bases lying between them. In germline, CDR1 is SGHRS, CDR2 YFSETQ. The CDR3 coding sequence is TGCGCCAGCAGCTTATCTAGCTCAGATACGCAGTATTTT. This translates into CASSLSSSDTQYF.

This clonotype occurred many times. This chain joins TRBV24-1 and TRBJ2-3; 7 nucleotides line up with TRBD1. The CDR3 contains 15 residues. In germline, CDR1 is KGHDR, CDR2 SFDVKD. The junction had 4 bases not matched to a gene; V was cut back by 3 bases and J by 2 bases. The CDR3 protein is CATSDKTGVTDTQYF. In nucleotides, the CDR3 is TGTGCCACCAGTGATAAAACAGGGGTCACAGATACGCAGTATTTT.

This clonotype was counted at least ten times. This sequence joins TRBV7-9 and TRBJ2-3; no clear D. The germline V gene encodes CDR1 SEHNR and CDR2 FQNEAQ (reference sequence). Trimming took off 7 bases at V and 5 bases at J, with 19 bases between the two ends. This CDR3 is 15 amino acids long. Here the CDR3 reads CASIPALRSGDTQYF. CDR3 in DNA: TGTGCCAGCATCCCCGCTTTAAGGTCGGGAGATACGCAGTATTTT.

This clonotype was counted at least ten times. The rearrangement links TRBV6-5 to TRBJ2-1; D is unresolved. Germline assignment: CDR1 MNHEY and CDR2 SVGAGI. The CDR3 totals 16 residues. The V gene lost 0 bases and the J gene lost 2 bases, with 11 bases spanning the gap. CDR3 nucleotides: TGTGCCAGCAGTTACTCGAACGCCCGTCCCTACAATGAGCAGTTCTTC. It is translated as CASSYSNARPYNEQFF.

This clonotype was recorded many times. The V call is TRBV5-1, the J call TRBJ2-6, with 8 nucleotides matching TRBD1. CDR3 length equals 18 residues. From germline, CDR1 is SGHRS and CDR2 YFSETQ. V was clipped by 3 bases and J by 0 bases; unmatched bases: 8. The chain's CDR3 is CASSSGQGIFSGANVLTF. The CDR3 bases are TGCGCCAGCAGCTCAGGACAGGGAATCTTCTCTGGGGCCAACGTCCTGACTTTC.

CDR3 region: CASSGGGAGQETQYF. The CDR3 bases are TGTGCCAGCAGCGGCGGGGGAGCGGGCCAAGAGACCCAGTACTTC. The chain links TRBV5-4 to TRBJ2-5, with 7 bases matching TRBD2. Germline CDR1 reads SGHNT; CDR2 reads YYREEE (reference sequence). The CDR3 covers 15 residues. The trim removed 4 bases at V and 1 base at J, leaving 7 bases unmatched.

In this sample, this clonotype turned up many times. The J gene is TRBJ2-2, the V gene TRBV7-2; D gene ambiguous. The CDR3 loop spans 14 amino acids. The V end lost 1 base, the J end lost 1 base, and 4 bases lay between the germline ends. Looked up from germline, CDR1 is SGHTA and CDR2 is FQGNSA. CDR3 in DNA: TGTGCCAGCAGCTTAGGCGGGAACACCGGGGAGCTGTTTTTT. It specifies CASSLGGNTGELFF.

This clonotype was counted at least ten times. The chain recombines TRBV29-1 with TRBJ2-5; 8 bases are shared with TRBD2. CDR1 and CDR2 from the germline V gene are SQVTM and ANQGSEA. The CDR3 loop spans 14 amino acids. V was pared by 4 bases and J by 5 bases, with 9 bases of the junction left unmatched. The CDR3 nucleotides read TGCAGCGTTGGAACTAGCGGAGGGAGGGAGACCCAGTACTTC. Amino acid sequence: CSVGTSGGRETQYF. Supplemented by reference TRBV29-1 and TRBJ2-5, the full variable domain reads SAVISQKPSRDICQRGTSLTIQCQVDSQVTMMFWYRQQPGQSLTLIATANQGSEATYESGFVIDKFPISRPNLTFSTLTVSNMSPEDSSIYLCSVGTSGGRETQYFGPGTRLLVL.

This clonotype came up many times. This chain connects TRBV5-4 to TRBJ1-4; D is unresolved. V was pared by 3 bases and J by 4 bases, with 16 bases between. The CDR3 runs 16 residues. Per the germline V gene, CDR1 is SGHNT and CDR2 is YYREEE (reference sequence). CDR3 protein: CASSSSQERSNEKLFF. For the CDR3, the DNA is TGTGCCAGCAGCTCTTCCCAGGAACGGAGTAATGAAAAACTGTTTTTT.

J is TRBJ1-1 and V is TRBV9; D may be TRBD1 (6 bases). Germline lookup yields CDR1 SGDLS and CDR2 YYNGEE. V was trimmed by 4 bases and J by 3 bases, leaving 16 bases between them. The CDR3 consists of 15 residues. The CDR3 here is CASSSSQGRDTEAFF. CDR3 coding DNA: TGTGCCAGCAGCTCAAGCCAGGGGAGAGACACTGAAGCTTTCTTT. Based on the CDR3 plus reference TRBV9 and TRBJ1-1, the full variable domain is DSGVTQTPKHLITATGQRVTLRCSPRSGDLSVYWYQQSLDQGLQFLIQYYNGEERAKGNILERFSAQQFPDLHSELNLSSLELGDSALYFCASSSSQGRDTEAFFGQGTRLTVV.

This rearrangement joins TRBV19 to TRBJ2-2; TRBD1 matches 7 bases. Unmatched junction bases numbered 7, after V lost 6 bases and J lost 3 bases. In germline, CDR1 is LNHDA, CDR2 SQIVND (reference sequence). CDR3 length equals 15 residues. The CDR3 region has the DNA TGTGCCAGTAGCCGATACCAGGGGGACACCGGGGAGCTGTTTTTT. Translating gives CASSRYQGDTGELFF.

On this clonotype: This sequence may be a read error, since a much larger clone differs from it by one base. The DNA of the CDR3 is TGTACCAGCAGCTTAAATCGAAACAATGAGCAGTTCTTC. Translation: CTSSLNRNNEQFF. The V gene is TRBV7-3, the J gene TRBJ2-1; no reliable D call. Germline CDR1 and CDR2: SGHTA and FQGTGA. CDR3 length: 13 amino acids.

In DNA, the CDR3 is TGTGCCAGCAGCCAAGTCAGTGCAGTGCTGTTTTTT. It yields the protein CASSQVSAVLFF. The rearrangement links TRBV14 to TRBJ2-2; D unresolved. CDR1 and CDR2 (germline): SGHDN, FVKESK. The V end was cut by 1 base, the J end by 13 bases, with 10 bases between. CDR3 length: 12 residues.

This clonotype was seen repeatedly, ten times or more. This sequence joins TRBV6-5 and TRBJ2-3; D ambiguous. Trimming took 0 bases from V and 2 from J, leaving 6 bases between them. The CDR3 has 14 amino acids. From germline, CDR1 is MNHEY and CDR2 SVGAGI. The CDR3 reads CASSYSGSTDTQYF. The CDR3 region has the DNA TGTGCCAGCAGTTACTCCGGGTCCACAGATACGCAGTATTTT.

This clonotype was seen a few times. The V and J genes are TRBV19 and TRBJ2-3, with 9 bases that match TRBD1. The V segment lost 5 bases and the J segment 2 bases; nucleotides outside the gene matches: 11. The CDR3 runs 17 residues. The germline V gene has CDR1 LNHDA and CDR2 SQIVND (reference sequence). The CDR3 nucleotides read TGTGCCAGTAGTTCCTGGGGACAGGGCACCACCACAGATACGCAGTATTTT. This codes for CASSSWGQGTTTDTQYF.

V gene TRBV21-1 combines with J gene TRBJ1-2; the D call of TRBD1 is as the table states it, not checked on the DNA. TRBV21-1 is flagged as a pseudogene. The CDR3 has 14 amino acids. The CDR3 region has the DNA TGTGCCAGCAGCAAAGAGAGGCAGGGTCCTGGCTACACCTTC. Translation: CASSKERQGPGYTF.

This clonotype appeared many times. The chain employs TRBV15 and TRBJ2-4; TRBD2 matches at 11 bases. The V gene end was trimmed by 5 bases and the J gene end by 2 bases; junction bases not matched to a gene: 11. The CDR3 is made up of 18 amino acids. Germline-derived CDR1 and CDR2 are LNHNV and YYDKDF (reference sequence). The CDR3 loop reads CATSAIAGGPGTKNIQYF. CDR3 sequence (DNA): TGTGCCACCAGCGCGATAGCGGGAGGGCCAGGAACCAAAAACATTCAGTACTTC.

This clonotype was picked up many times. The V call is TRBV9, the J call TRBJ2-3; tentative D call: TRBD2 (5 bases). Germline values: CDR1 SGDLS, CDR2 YYNGEE. The CDR3 loop spans 15 amino acids. V lost 4 bases and J 3 bases, leaving 15 bases between the germline ends. DNA for the CDR3: TGTGCCAGCAGCCCTCCCCCATCGGGGACAGATACGCAGTATTTT. Its protein product is CASSPPPSGTDTQYF.

This chain joins TRBV12-3 or TRBV12-4 and TRBJ2-7, with TRBD2 matching over 8 bases. Trimming cost V 6 bases and J 2 bases; bases outside gene matches: 6. The CDR3 totals 14 residues. In DNA form, the CDR3 reads TGTGCCAGCAGCCCCCTGCGGGGGGCCTACGAGCAGTACTTC. This sequence encodes CASSPLRGAYEQYF.

There are a few counts of this clonotype. The chain joins TRBV7-2 to TRBJ2-7; 7 nucleotides agree with TRBD1. The CDR3 length is 17 residues. Looked up from germline, CDR1 is SGHTA and CDR2 is FQGNSA. V lost 2 bases and J lost 6; bases outside the gene matches: 16. DNA for the CDR3: TGTGCCAGCAGCTTACGATTGGGATACGGCAGGGGGACCGAGCAGTACTTC. Translation: CASSLRLGYGRGTEQYF. Looking up the rest from reference TRBV7-2 and TRBJ2-7 gives the full variable domain: GAGVSQSPSNKVTEKGKDVELRCDPISGHTALYWYRQSLGQGLEFLIYFQGNSAPDKSGLPSDRFSAERTGGSVSTLTIQRTQQEDSAVYLCASSLRLGYGRGTEQYFGPGTRLTVT.

The chain's CDR3 is CSASLSGGAGNEQFF. CDR3 bases: TGCAGTGCTTCCCTGAGCGGGGGGGCGGGCAATGAGCAGTTCTTC. The chain recombines TRBV20-1 with TRBJ2-1, with 10 bases matching TRBD2. The CDR3 totals 15 residues. The V and J ends lost 5 bases and 6 bases, in that order; junction bases with no gene match: 10. Germline CDR1 is DFQATT and CDR2 is SNEGSKA (reference sequence).

This chain uses TRBV7-9 with TRBJ1-2; TRBD1 aligns across 7 bases. CDR3 length: 12 residues. V lost 5 bases and J lost 8; bases outside the gene matches: 5. Per germline, CDR1 SEHNR and CDR2 FQNEAQ (reference sequence). The CDR3 DNA follows: TGTGCCAGCAGCCCCCAGGGGGGAGGCTACACCTTC. This encodes CASSPQGGGYTF. Complete variable domain (other parts from reference TRBV7-9 and TRBJ1-2): DTGVSQNPRHKITKRGQNVTFRCDPISEHNRLYWYRQTLGQGPEFLTYFQNEAQLEKSRLLSDRFSAERPKGSFSTLEIQRTEQGDSAMYLCASSPQGGGYTFGSGTRLTVV.